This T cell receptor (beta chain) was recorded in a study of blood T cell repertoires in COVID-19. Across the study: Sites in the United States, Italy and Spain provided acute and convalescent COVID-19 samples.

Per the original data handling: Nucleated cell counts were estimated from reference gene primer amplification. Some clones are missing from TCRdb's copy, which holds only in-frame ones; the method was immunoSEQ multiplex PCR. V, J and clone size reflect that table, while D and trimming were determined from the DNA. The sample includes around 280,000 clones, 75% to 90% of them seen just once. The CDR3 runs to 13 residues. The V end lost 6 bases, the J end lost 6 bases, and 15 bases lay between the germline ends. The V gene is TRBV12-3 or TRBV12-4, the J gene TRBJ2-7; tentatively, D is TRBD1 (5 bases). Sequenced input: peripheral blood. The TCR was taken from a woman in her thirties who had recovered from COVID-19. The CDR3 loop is CASRTQVGLEQYF. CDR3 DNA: TGTGCCAGCAGGACACAGGTCGGGCTCGAGCAGTACTTC.